The 13 T cell receptor beta chains below were found in one sample sequenced in a study of identifying expanded T cells in peripheral blood (dated by TCRdb to about 2019). Library prep was done by the immunoSEQ multiplex PCR assay. Imported from immuneACCESS, the table was reduced by TCRdb to in-frame sequences with V and J called. These copies leave out some clones; in studies compared against another copy, an unresolved V gene accounts for under half, and the cause of the remainder is not known. Here the sample has roughly 100,000 clones; about 87% occur a single time. The ten largest clones add up to 11% to 15% of the sample. The source material was blood. Receptors were obtained from a person aged 18 to 75 in good health.

The V gene is TRBV19, the J gene TRBJ2-1, with D possibly matching TRBD1 (6 bases). The CDR3 has 13 amino acids. Per the germline V gene, CDR1 is LNHDA and CDR2 is SQIVND (reference sequence). Trimming stripped 4 bases from V and 8 bases from J, with 12 bases between. The CDR3, as DNA: TGTGCCAGTAGTAAGCAGGGGCGGGATGAGCAGTTCTTC. It specifies CASSKQGRDEQFF.

The CDR3 loop reads CASSVDQGPQPQHF. The CDR3, as DNA: TGTGCCAGCAGCGTAGATCAGGGTCCTCAGCCCCAGCATTTT. This chain links TRBV9 with TRBJ1-5, with D possibly being TRBD1 (5 bases). Trimming took off 0 bases at V and 6 bases at J, with 10 bases between the two ends. The germline gives CDR1 SGDLS, CDR2 YYNGEE. This CDR3 is built from 14 residues.

CDR3 protein: CASSPGGSGSYGYTF. The CDR3 bases are TGTGCCAGCAGCCCGGGGGGCAGCGGTAGCTATGGCTACACCTTC. The rearrangement links TRBV9 to TRBJ1-2, with D perhaps TRBD1 (6 bases). The V gene lost 4 bases and the J gene lost 4 bases, with 17 bases spanning the gap. The CDR3 has 15 amino acids. CDR1 SGDLS and CDR2 YYNGEE come from the germline V gene.

The gene calls are TRBV29-1 and TRBJ1-6; 8 bases fit TRBD1. The CDR3 length is 14 residues. V trimming: 5 bases; J trimming: 7 bases; junction bases outside the gene matches: 7. CDR1 and CDR2 (germline): SQVTM, ANQGSEA. In DNA, the CDR3 is TGCAGCGTTAAGTGGACAGGGCCCAATTCACCCCTCCACTTT. Its protein product is CSVKWTGPNSPLHF.

This rearrangement joins TRBV15 to TRBJ1-1; D call uncertain. Looked up from germline, CDR1 is LNHNV and CDR2 is YYDKDF (reference sequence). This CDR3 has 13 residues. Trimming stripped 0 bases from V and 7 bases from J, with 9 bases between. The CDR3, as DNA: TGTGCCACCAGCAGAGATATCAGTCGTGAAGCTTTCTTT. Encoded protein: CATSRDISREAFF.

The J gene is TRBJ2-1, the V gene TRBV5-6; D perhaps matches TRBD2 (6 bases). Germline V gives CDR1 SGHDT, CDR2 YYEEEE. The CDR3 runs 15 residues. Trimming removed 3 bases at V and 0 bases at J, with 10 bases between. This chain's CDR3 is CASSSGEYSYNEQFF. The DNA of the CDR3 is TGTGCCAGCAGCTCGGGAGAATACTCCTACAATGAGCAGTTCTTC.

This rearrangement joins TRBV9 to TRBJ1-1; TRBD1 matches 11 bases. With 0 bases clipped from V and 0 bases from J, the junction kept 7 bases outside the gene matches. This CDR3 contains 18 residues. Germline V gene data show CDR1 as SGDLS and CDR2 as YYNGEE. DNA of the CDR3: TGTGCCAGCAGCGTAGCCCCGGGACAGGGGGTTGTGAACACTGAAGCTTTCTTT. Amino acid sequence: CASSVAPGQGVVNTEAFF.

A single count supports this clone. The chain uses TRBV5-6 and TRBJ2-1, with 13 nucleotides matching TRBD2. V lost 2 bases, J lost 4 bases, and 0 bases stayed unmatched. Germline V gene sequence: CDR1 SGHDT, CDR2 YYEEEE. The length of the CDR3 is 15 residues. The CDR3 protein is CASSLLAGGYNEQFF. In DNA, the CDR3 is TGTGCCAGCAGCTTACTAGCGGGAGGGTACAATGAGCAGTTCTTC.

The V call is TRBV19, the J call TRBJ1-2; 10 nucleotides line up with TRBD1. Germline V CDR1 and CDR2: LNHDA, SQIVND (reference sequence). Trimming at V came to 6 bases and at J to 7 bases, leaving 5 bases not matched to a gene. This CDR3 contains 13 residues. The DNA for the CDR3 is TGTGCCAGTAGAGGGACAGGGGAACGTGGCTACACCTTC. Its protein product is CASRGTGERGYTF. Variable domain in full (rest from reference TRBV19 and TRBJ1-2): DGGITQSPKYLFRKEGQNVTLSCEQNLNHDAMYWYRQDPGQGLRLIYYSQIVNDFQKGDIAEGYSVSREKKESFPLTVTSAQKNPTAFYLCASRGTGERGYTFGSGTRLTVV.

The rearrangement links TRBV2 to TRBJ2-7, with D unresolved. The CDR3 has 13 residues. Trimming cost V 4 bases and J 1 base, with 8 bases left between them. Germline values: CDR1 SNHLY, CDR2 FYNNEI. The CDR3 DNA follows: TGTGCCAGCAGTGTGGGCCCGTCCTACGAGCAGTACTTC. The encoded protein is CASSVGPSYEQYF.

The chain joins TRBV7-6 to TRBJ2-6; TRBD1 might be the D (6 bases). Germline CDR1 reads SGHVS; CDR2 reads FNYEAQ. The germline V and J ends were trimmed by 4 bases and 0 bases, with 10 bases remaining between them. This CDR3 is built from 16 residues. CDR3 protein: CASSSIQGSGANVLTF. DNA of the CDR3: TGTGCCAGCAGCTCGATACAGGGCTCTGGGGCCAACGTCCTGACTTTC.

In regard to this clone: One junction end disagrees with the germline gene, perhaps due to a read error. The rearrangement uses TRBV28 and TRBJ2-6; no definite D call. This CDR3 region has 14 residues. Germline-derived CDR1 and CDR2 are MDHEN and SYDVKM. CDR3 in amino acids: CTSTVSSGANVLTF. The CDR3 DNA is TGTACCAGCACTGTCAGCTCTGGGGCCAACGTCCTGACTTTC.

This rearrangement joins TRBV5-4 to TRBJ1-2, with D possibly TRBD1 on 6 matching bases. From germline, CDR1 is SGHNT and CDR2 YYREEE (reference sequence). The CDR3 runs to 15 residues. Between the trimmed V and J ends, which lost 1 base and 1 base, there was a span of 11 bases. CDR3: CASSLSGAGNYGYTF. CDR3 nucleotides: TGTGCCAGCAGCTTGTCAGGGGCTGGTAACTATGGCTACACCTTC.